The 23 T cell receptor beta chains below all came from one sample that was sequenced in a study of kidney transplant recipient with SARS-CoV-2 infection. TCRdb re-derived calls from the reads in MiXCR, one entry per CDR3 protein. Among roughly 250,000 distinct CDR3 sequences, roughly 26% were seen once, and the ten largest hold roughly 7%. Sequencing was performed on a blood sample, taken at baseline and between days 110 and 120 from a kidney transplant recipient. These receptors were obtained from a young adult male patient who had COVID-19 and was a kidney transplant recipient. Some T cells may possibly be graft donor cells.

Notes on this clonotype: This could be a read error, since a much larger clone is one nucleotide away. CDR3 protein: CASSYPTGAEKGTNEKLFF. DNA of the CDR3: TGTGCCAGCAGTTACCCGACAGGGGCCGAAAAGGGAACTAATGAAAAACTGTTTTTT. The V and J genes are TRBV6-5 and TRBJ1-4, with 8 bases fitting TRBD1. V shed 2 bases and J 1 base; nucleotides not matched to a gene: 12. This CDR3 comprises 19 residues. Germline V gene sequence: CDR1 MNHEY, CDR2 SVGAGI.

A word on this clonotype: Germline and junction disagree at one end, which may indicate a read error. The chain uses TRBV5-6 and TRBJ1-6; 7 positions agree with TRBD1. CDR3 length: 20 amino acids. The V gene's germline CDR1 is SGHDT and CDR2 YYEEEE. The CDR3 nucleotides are TGTGCCAGCAGCTTGGTCGAGAGGGGGCTGGAGAGCTCCTATAATTCACCCCCCCACTTT. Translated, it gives CASSLVERGLESSYNSPPHF.

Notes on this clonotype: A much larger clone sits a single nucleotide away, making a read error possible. CDR3 loop: CTSGQGYQPQHF. In nucleotides, the CDR3 is TGTACCAGTGGACAGGGATATCAGCCCCAGCATTTT. The rearrangement links TRBV6-5 to TRBJ1-5; TRBD1 matches at 8 bases. This CDR3 comprises 12 residues. CDR1 is MNHEY, CDR2 SVGAGI, per germline.

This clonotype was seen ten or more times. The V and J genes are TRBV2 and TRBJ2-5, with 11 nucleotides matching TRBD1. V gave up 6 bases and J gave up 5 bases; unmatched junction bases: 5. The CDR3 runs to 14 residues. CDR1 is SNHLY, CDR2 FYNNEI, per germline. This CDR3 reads CASRGQGGLETQYF. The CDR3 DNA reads TGTGCCAGCAGGGGACAGGGGGGTTTGGAGACCCAGTACTTC.

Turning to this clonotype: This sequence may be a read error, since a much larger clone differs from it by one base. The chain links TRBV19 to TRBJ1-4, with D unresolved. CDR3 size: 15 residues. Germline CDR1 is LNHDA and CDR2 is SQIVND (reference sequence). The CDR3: CAGSIGLSANEKLFF. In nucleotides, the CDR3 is TGTGCCGGTAGTATAGGGTTGTCGGCTAATGAAAAACTGTTTTTT. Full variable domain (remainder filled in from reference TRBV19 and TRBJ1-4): DGGITQSPKYLFRKEGQNVTLSCEQNLNHDAMYWYRQDPGQGLRLIYYSQIVNDFQKGDIAEGYSVSREKKESFPLTVTSAQKNPTAFYLCAGSIGLSANEKLFFGSGTQLSVL.

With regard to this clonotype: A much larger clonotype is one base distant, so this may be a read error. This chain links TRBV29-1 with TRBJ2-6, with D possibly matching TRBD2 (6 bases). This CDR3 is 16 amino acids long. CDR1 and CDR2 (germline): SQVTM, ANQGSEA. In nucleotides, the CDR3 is TGCGGCATCCTCGAGGCGGGGTTGACAGGGGCCAACGTCCTGACTTTC. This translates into CGILEAGLTGANVLTF. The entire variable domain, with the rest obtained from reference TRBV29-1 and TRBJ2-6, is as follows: SAVISQKPSRDICQRGTSLTIQCQVDSQVTMMFWYRQQPGQSLTLIATANQGSEATYESGFVIDKFPISRPNLTFSTLTVSNMSPEDSSIYLCGILEAGLTGANVLTFGAGSRLTVL.

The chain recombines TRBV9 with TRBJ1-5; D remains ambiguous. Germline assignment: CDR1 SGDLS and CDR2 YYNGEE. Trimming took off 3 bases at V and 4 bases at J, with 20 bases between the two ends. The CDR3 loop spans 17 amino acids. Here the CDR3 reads CASSAPSVARGNQPQHF. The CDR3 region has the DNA TGTGCCAGCAGCGCCCCCTCCGTGGCCCGGGGAAATCAGCCCCAGCATTTT.

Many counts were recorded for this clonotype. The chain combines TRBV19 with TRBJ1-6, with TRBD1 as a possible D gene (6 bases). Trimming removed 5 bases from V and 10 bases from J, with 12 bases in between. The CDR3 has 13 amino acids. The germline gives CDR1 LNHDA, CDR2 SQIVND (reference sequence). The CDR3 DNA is TGTGCCAGTAGTCGTGGGGGCACCTCACCCCTCCACTTT. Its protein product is CASSRGGTSPLHF.

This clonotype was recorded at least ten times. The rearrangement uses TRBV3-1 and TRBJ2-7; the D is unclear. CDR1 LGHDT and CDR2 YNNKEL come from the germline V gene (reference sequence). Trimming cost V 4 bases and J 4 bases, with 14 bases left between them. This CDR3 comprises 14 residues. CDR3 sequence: CASSPRTGIYEQYF. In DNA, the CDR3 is TGTGCCAGCAGCCCGAGGACGGGTATTTACGAGCAGTACTTC.

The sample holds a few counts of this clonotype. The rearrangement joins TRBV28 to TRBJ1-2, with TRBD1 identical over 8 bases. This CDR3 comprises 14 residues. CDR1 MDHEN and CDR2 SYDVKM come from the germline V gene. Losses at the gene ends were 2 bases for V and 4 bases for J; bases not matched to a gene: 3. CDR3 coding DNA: TGTGCCAGCAGTTTAGCAGGGGGCTTCTATGGCTACACCTTC. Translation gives CASSLAGGFYGYTF.

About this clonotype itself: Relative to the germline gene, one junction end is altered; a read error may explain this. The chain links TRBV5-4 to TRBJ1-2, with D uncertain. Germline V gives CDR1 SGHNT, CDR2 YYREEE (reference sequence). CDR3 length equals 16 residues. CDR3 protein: CTSFPNVPGKTYGYTF. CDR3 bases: TGTACCAGCTTCCCAAACGTACCAGGAAAGACCTATGGCTACACCTTC.

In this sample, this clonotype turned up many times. The CDR3 sequence: CASSAQIPISFSETQYF. The CDR3 nucleotides read TGTGCCAGCAGCGCACAAATTCCCATTTCTTTCTCTGAGACCCAGTACTTC. The chain links TRBV3-1 to TRBJ2-7; D gene uncertain. The J call may not be correct, given that the DNA end is closer to TRBJ2-5. The length of the CDR3 is 17 residues. Germline V CDR1 and CDR2: LGHDT, YNNKEL (reference sequence).

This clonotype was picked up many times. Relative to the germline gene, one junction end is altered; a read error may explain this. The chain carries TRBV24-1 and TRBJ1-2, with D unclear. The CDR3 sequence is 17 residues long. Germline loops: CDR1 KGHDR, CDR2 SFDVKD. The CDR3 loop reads CATSGLHSTRKTYGYTF. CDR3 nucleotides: TGTGCCACCAGTGGTTTGCATAGTACCAGAAAGACCTATGGCTACACCTTC.

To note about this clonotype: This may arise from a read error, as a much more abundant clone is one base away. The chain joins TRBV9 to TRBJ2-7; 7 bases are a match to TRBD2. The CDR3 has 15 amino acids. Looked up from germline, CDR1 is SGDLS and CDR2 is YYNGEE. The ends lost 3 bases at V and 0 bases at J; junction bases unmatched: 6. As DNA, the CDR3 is TGTGCCAGCAGCGCGGGACTAACGGTCTCCTACGAGCAGTACTTC. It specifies CASSAGLTVSYEQYF.

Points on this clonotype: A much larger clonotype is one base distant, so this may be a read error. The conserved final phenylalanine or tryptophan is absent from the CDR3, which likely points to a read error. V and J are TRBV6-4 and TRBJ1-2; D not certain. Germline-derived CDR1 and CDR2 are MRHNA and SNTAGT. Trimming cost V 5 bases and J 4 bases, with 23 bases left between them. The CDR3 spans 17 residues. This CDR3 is CASSILGSHGKTYGYTL. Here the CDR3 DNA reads TGTGCCAGCAGTATACTGGGCTCACACGGAAAGACCTATGGCTACACCCTC.

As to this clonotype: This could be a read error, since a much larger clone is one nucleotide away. CDR3 protein: CASSSGSSASYTDTQYF. The CDR3 region has the DNA TGTGCCAGCAGTTCTGGATCATCCGCATCCTACACAGATACGCAGTATTTT. The chain has TRBV27 and TRBJ2-3; D ambiguous. Trimming pared 4 bases from V and 2 bases from J, leaving 19 bases between. Looked up from germline, CDR1 is MNHEY and CDR2 is SMNVEV (reference sequence). CDR3 length: 17 amino acids.

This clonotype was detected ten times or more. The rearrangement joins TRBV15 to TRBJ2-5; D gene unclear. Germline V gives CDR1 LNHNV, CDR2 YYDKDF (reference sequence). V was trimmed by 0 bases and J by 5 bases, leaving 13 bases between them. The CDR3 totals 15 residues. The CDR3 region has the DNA TGTGCCACCAGCAGAGATCCCAACAGAAAGGAGACCCAGTACTTC. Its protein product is CATSRDPNRKETQYF.

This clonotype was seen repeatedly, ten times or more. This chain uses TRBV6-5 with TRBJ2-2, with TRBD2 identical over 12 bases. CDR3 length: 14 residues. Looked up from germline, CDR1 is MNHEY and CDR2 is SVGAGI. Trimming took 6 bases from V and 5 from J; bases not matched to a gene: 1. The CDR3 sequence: CASSGLAGTGELFF. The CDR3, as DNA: TGTGCCAGCAGCGGACTAGCGGGAACCGGGGAGCTGTTTTTT.

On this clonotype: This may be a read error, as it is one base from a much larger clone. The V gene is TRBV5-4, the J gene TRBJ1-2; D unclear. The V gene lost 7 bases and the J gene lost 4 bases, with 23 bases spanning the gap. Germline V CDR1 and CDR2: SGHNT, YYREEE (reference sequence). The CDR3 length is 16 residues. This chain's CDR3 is CASPSSVPGRTYGYTF. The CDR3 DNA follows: TGTGCCAGCCCTAGCAGCGTACCAGGAAGGACCTATGGCTACACCTTC.

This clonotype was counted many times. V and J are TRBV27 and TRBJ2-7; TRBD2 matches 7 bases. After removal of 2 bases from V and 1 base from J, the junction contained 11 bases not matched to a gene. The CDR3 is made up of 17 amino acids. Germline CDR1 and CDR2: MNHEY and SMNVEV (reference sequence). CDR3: CASSLPERLAESYEQYF. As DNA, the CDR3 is TGTGCCAGCAGTTTACCCGAACGGCTAGCGGAATCCTACGAGCAGTACTTC.

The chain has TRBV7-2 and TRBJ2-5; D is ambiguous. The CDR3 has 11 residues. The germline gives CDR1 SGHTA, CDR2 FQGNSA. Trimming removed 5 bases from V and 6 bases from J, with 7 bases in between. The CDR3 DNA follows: TGTGCCAGCAGCCGCGGCAAGACCCAGTACTTC. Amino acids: CASSRGKTQYF.

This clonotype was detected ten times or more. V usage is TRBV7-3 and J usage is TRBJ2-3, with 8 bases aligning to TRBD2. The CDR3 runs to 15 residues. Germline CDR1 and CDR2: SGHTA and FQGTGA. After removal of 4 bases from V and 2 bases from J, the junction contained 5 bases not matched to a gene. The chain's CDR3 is CASSSTSGYTDTQYF. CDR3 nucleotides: TGTGCCAGCAGCTCCACTAGCGGCTACACAGATACGCAGTATTTT.

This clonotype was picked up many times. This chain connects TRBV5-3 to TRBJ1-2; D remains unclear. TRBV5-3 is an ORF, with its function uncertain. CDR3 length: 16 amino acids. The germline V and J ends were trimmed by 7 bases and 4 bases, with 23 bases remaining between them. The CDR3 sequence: CARAQLVVRKTYGYTF. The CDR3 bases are TGTGCCAGAGCGCAACTAGTGGTGAGAAAGACCTATGGCTACACCTTC.